This passage covers 9 T cell receptor beta chains from one sample sequenced in a study of identifying expanded T cells in peripheral blood. Only in-frame clones appear in the TCRdb table, and some are missing; sequencing was by immunoSEQ multiplex PCR. Here the sample spans some 100,000 clones, over 80% being singletons. Sequencing input: blood. These receptors were collected from a person aged 18 to 70 in good health.

The V gene is TRBV6-5, the J gene TRBJ1-2; 7 bases agree with TRBD1. The CDR3 covers 13 residues. The V gene's germline CDR1 is MNHEY and CDR2 SVGAGI. With 6 bases clipped from V and 13 bases from J, the junction kept 14 bases outside the gene matches. The CDR3 DNA is TGTGCCAGCAGCCCAGGGACAGCCGCGTATCCCACCTTC. Protein: CASSPGTAAYPTF.

The chain has TRBV11-3 and TRBJ2-7; D possibly corresponds to TRBD1 (7 bases). The germline gives CDR1 SGHNT, CDR2 YENEEA. The V and J ends lost 5 bases and 1 base respectively, with 21 bases between them. The CDR3 loop spans 17 amino acids. Here the CDR3 DNA reads TGTGCCAGCAGCCCAGGGGGGCTAGCGCTTTATTCCTACGAGCAGTACTTC. Protein: CASSPGGLALYSYEQYF. Complete variable domain (other parts from reference TRBV11-3 and TRBJ2-7): EAGVVQSPRYKIIEKKQPVAFWCNPISGHNTLYWYLQNLGQGPELLIRYENEEAVDDSQLPKDRFSAERLKGVDSTLKIQPAELGDSAVYLCASSPGGLALYSYEQYFGPGTRLTVT.

This chain connects TRBV2 to TRBJ1-2; D uncertain. Germline V gives CDR1 SNHLY, CDR2 FYNNEI. Trimming removed 4 bases from V and 4 bases from J, with 7 bases in between. The CDR3 has 12 residues. The CDR3 region has the DNA TGTGCCAGCAGTGCTTCGGGCTATGGCTACACCTTC. Protein product: CASSASGYGYTF.

The chain recombines TRBV10-3 with TRBJ1-5; no definite D call. CDR3 size: 12 residues. Between the trimmed V and J ends, which lost 4 bases and 4 bases, there was a span of 5 bases. CDR1 and CDR2 from the germline V gene are ENHRY and SYGVKD. CDR3 DNA: TGTGCCATCAGTGCTTTAAATCAGCCCCAGCATTTT. It codes for CAISALNQPQHF.

This sequence joins TRBV27 and TRBJ2-2; 7 bases line up with TRBD1. This CDR3 contains 17 residues. The V segment lost 0 bases and the J segment 3 bases; nucleotides outside the gene matches: 7. Germline loops: CDR1 MNHEY, CDR2 SMNVEV (reference sequence). CDR3 amino acids: CASSLSILDRYTGELFF. Written as DNA, the CDR3 is TGTGCCAGCAGTTTATCGATCCTGGACAGGTACACCGGGGAGCTGTTTTTT.

The chain joins TRBV9 to TRBJ2-3; 10 bases map to TRBD2. CDR1 SGDLS and CDR2 YYNGEE come from the germline V gene. V lost 0 bases, J lost 6 bases, and 7 bases stayed unmatched. This CDR3 region has 16 residues. The CDR3 region is CASSVGTSGIEDTQYF. CDR3 DNA: TGTGCCAGCAGCGTAGGGACTAGCGGAATTGAGGATACGCAGTATTTT.

CDR3 nucleotide sequence: TGCGCCAGCAAGGCCCGGGCGGGGGCCTCTTACGAGCAGTACTTC. Translation gives CASKARAGASYEQYF. This chain uses TRBV5-1 with TRBJ2-7; D is possibly TRBD2 (7 bases). The CDR3 is made up of 15 amino acids. Germline CDR1 reads SGHRS; CDR2 reads YFSETQ. Trimming cost V 6 bases and J 4 bases, with 20 bases left between them.

The rearrangement uses TRBV5-4 and TRBJ2-6; 7 nucleotides line up with TRBD2. The J segment lost 1 base and the V segment lost 6 bases, leaving 4 bases of the junction unmatched. The CDR3 contains 15 residues. Germline CDR1 and CDR2: SGHNT and YYREEE (reference sequence). The CDR3 DNA is TGTGCCAGCACCCCGGGGGGTTCTGGGGCCAACGTCCTGACTTTC. This gives the protein CASTPGGSGANVLTF.

This clone was recorded only once. The rearrangement joins TRBV6-6 to TRBJ1-1; 9 bases are a match to TRBD1. CDR3 length: 15 residues. V dropped 6 bases and J dropped 7; count of bases not matched to a gene: 12. Germline-derived CDR1 and CDR2 are MNHNY and SVGAGI (reference sequence). DNA for the CDR3: TGTGCCAGCAGACAGGGACAGGGCCTTGTAGATGAAGCTTTCTTT. Its protein is CASRQGQGLVDEAFF.